These T cell receptor beta chains were read from a single sample in a study of CD8 T cells in acute hepatitis C reinfection. Only in-frame clones appear in the TCRdb table, and some are missing; sequencing was by immunoSEQ multiplex PCR. The repertoire holds tens of thousands of clones, with roughly 89% as singletons. The sequenced sample consisted of naive CD8+ T cells from PBMCs. Receptors were obtained from a man younger than 45 with chronic hepatitis C. Each CDR3 is given with its conserved first and last residue.

cdr3_length j_call v_call cdr3_aa
15 TRBJ1-1 TRBV12-5 CASGLNRRTNTEAFF
15 TRBJ2-2 TRBV27 CASSFSAENTGELFF
13 TRBJ1-2 TRBV2 CASNRDPNYGYTF
15 TRBJ2-7 TRBV4-1 CASSQGRQGAYEQYF
19 TRBJ2-7 TRBV7-8 CASSLSRGHRDGDSYEQYF
10 TRBJ2-4 TRBV9 CASGGNIQYF
14 TRBJ2-3 TRBV9 CASSRGGSSDTQYF
16 TRBJ2-7 TRBV7-9 CASRPSGQGIPYEQYF
15 TRBJ1-4 TRBV7-7 CASSLNGRLDEKLFF
16 TRBJ2-5 TRBV25-1 CASSEPGFEIGETQYF
14 TRBJ1-6 TRBV27 CASTAAGGNSPLHF
12 TRBJ2-2 TRBV5-6 CASSIGQGPLFF
15 TRBJ2-1 TRBV27 CASTVDRSSYNEQFF
11 TRBJ2-7 TRBV20-1 CSLAGVNEQYF
17 TRBJ2-3 TRBV10-2 CASSEPPVAGGGDTQYF
13 TRBJ2-7 TRBV6-5 CATRGDPEYEQYF
16 TRBJ2-7 TRBV18 CASSPREASGVYEQYF
12 TRBJ2-1 TRBV28 CASGPKPVEQFF
14 TRBJ1-2 TRBV30 CAWYPTGINYGYTF
15 TRBJ2-2 TRBV9 CASSDSGSGTGELFF